The entry below describes one TCR beta chain. The data stem from a study of T cell changes during pregnancy in multiple sclerosis. Using immunoSEQ multiplex PCR, the repertoire was profiled, and TCRdb retains in-frame clones only, with some absent. The sample yields nearly 50,000 clones, roughly 94% seen once. The CDR3 extends over 15 amino acids. V lost 4 bases to trimming and J lost 8 bases, with 20 bases between them. Germline V lookup: CDR1 GTSNPN, CDR2 SVGIG (reference sequence). This chain uses TRBV30 with TRBJ1-4; D is uncertain. This material consisted of CD4+ T cells from peripheral blood mononuclear cells, taken in the first trimester of pregnancy. The receptor was derived from a female donor with multiple sclerosis, enrolled in a pregnancy study. DNA for the CDR3: TGTGCCTGGACCCCTGTGGGAGATCACGGGGAAAAACTGTTTTTT. It specifies CAWTPVGDHGEKLFF.